Each of the 21 T cell receptor beta chains below was sequenced from the same sample in a study of early T cells in non-severe SARS-CoV-2 infection. Via MiXCR, TCRdb re-called the 5' RACE reads, giving one row per CDR3 protein. The sample yields 20,000 to 30,000 distinct CDR3 sequences, 4.5% to 5.5% seen once. The sample taken for sequencing was whole blood. These receptors originate from an adult who was a healthcare worker with PCR-confirmed SARS-CoV-2 infection or an uninfected control (not recorded which).

The chain is built from TRBV29-1 and TRBJ1-2; D gene unclear. CDR3 length equals 12 residues. V was cut by 5 bases and J by 4 bases, with 11 bases left in between. The germline V gene encodes CDR1 SQVTM and CDR2 ANQGSEA. The CDR3 DNA reads as TGCAGCGTTTCCAACCCACCCTATGGCTACACCTTC. This codes for CSVSNPPYGYTF. Full variable domain (outside the CDR3, taken from reference TRBV29-1 and TRBJ1-2): SAVISQKPSRDICQRGTSLTIQCQVDSQVTMMFWYRQQPGQSLTLIATANQGSEATYESGFVIDKFPISRPNLTFSTLTVSNMSPEDSSIYLCSVSNPPYGYTFGSGTRLTVV.

In this sample, this clonotype turned up a few times. The chain combines TRBV11-2 with TRBJ2-5; D remains unclear. Looked up from germline, CDR1 is SGHAT and CDR2 is FQNNGV. The CDR3 loop spans 13 amino acids. Trimming pared 1 base from V and 2 bases from J, leaving 5 bases between. The CDR3 DNA reads as TGTGCCAGCAGCTTAGCCAGACAAGAGACCCAGTACTTC. It specifies CASSLARQETQYF.

This clonotype was seen a handful of times. The J gene is TRBJ2-5, the V gene TRBV7-2, with 10 bases identical to TRBD2. Germline assignment: CDR1 SGHTA and CDR2 FQGNSA. V shed 5 bases and J 12 bases; nucleotides not matched to a gene: 15. This CDR3 has 15 residues. The CDR3, as DNA: TGTGCCAGCAGCCCACTCCGAGCGGGAGGGCCTAAGAAGTACTTC. This codes for CASSPLRAGGPKKYF. The full variable domain, completed using reference TRBV7-2 and TRBJ2-5, is GAGVSQSPSNKVTEKGKDVELRCDPISGHTALYWYRQSLGQGLEFLIYFQGNSAPDKSGLPSDRFSAERTGGSVSTLTIQRTQQEDSAVYLCASSPLRAGGPKKYFGPGTRLLVL.

This clonotype was observed at least ten times. J is TRBJ2-7 and V is TRBV20-1; a weak D match, TRBD1 (6 bases). Germline V gene lookup returns CDR1 DFQATT and CDR2 SNEGSKA (reference sequence). Trimming stripped 3 bases from V and 2 bases from J, with 14 bases between. This CDR3 has 14 amino acids. The chain's CDR3 is CSARDSAHPYEQYF. CDR3 sequence (DNA): TGCAGTGCTAGGGACAGTGCCCACCCCTACGAGCAGTACTTC.

This clonotype counts as medium-sized. The chain employs TRBV28 and TRBJ2-7; D might be TRBD1 (6 bases). V was clipped by 10 bases and J by 3 bases, with 25 bases between them. Germline assignment: CDR1 MDHEN and CDR2 SYDVKM. The CDR3 is made up of 16 amino acids. Here the CDR3 reads CATISLMGQDFYEQYF. The CDR3 bases are TGTGCCACCATTTCCCTGATGGGACAAGACTTCTACGAGCAGTACTTC.

This clonotype was recorded many times. The chain couples TRBV6-5 to TRBJ1-5; D possibly corresponds to TRBD1 (5 bases). Trimming cost V 6 bases and J 3 bases, with 15 bases left between them. Germline loops: CDR1 MNHEY, CDR2 SVGAGI. The CDR3 loop spans 15 amino acids. The CDR3 reads CASSPGRGPNQPQHF. The CDR3 region has the DNA TGTGCCAGCAGCCCCGGGAGGGGTCCCAATCAGCCCCAGCATTTT.

This clonotype has at least ten counts. In DNA, the CDR3 is TGTGCCAGCAAAACTACCGGGTTTACAGATACGCAGTATTTT. As protein: CASKTTGFTDTQYF. The genes are TRBV5-6 and TRBJ2-3; the D is unclear. The germline V gene encodes CDR1 SGHDT and CDR2 YYEEEE. V dropped 6 bases and J dropped 3 bases, with 14 bases sitting between them. The CDR3 has 14 residues. The variable domain in full, with the rest retrieved from reference TRBV5-6 and TRBJ2-3, is DAGVTQSPTHLIKTRGQQVTLRCSPKSGHDTVSWYQQALGQGPQFIFQYYEEEERQRGNFPDRFSGHQFPNYSSELNVNALLLGDSALYLCASKTTGFTDTQYFGPGTRLTVL.

Many counts were recorded for this clonotype. This chain joins TRBV14 and TRBJ2-7; D is uncertain. CDR3 length: 14 amino acids. CDR1 SGHDN and CDR2 FVKESK come from the germline V gene. Deletions cut 6 bases from V and 3 bases from J, with 15 bases between. The CDR3 here is CASRRAGLSYEQYF. As DNA, the CDR3 is TGTGCCAGCAGAAGGGCTGGCCTTAGCTACGAGCAGTACTTC. The whole variable domain, remainder taken from reference TRBV14 and TRBJ2-7, is EAGVTQFPSHSVIEKGQTVTLRCDPISGHDNLYWYRRVMGKEIKFLLHFVKESKQDESGMPNNRFLAERTGGTYSTLKVQPAELEDSGVYFCASRRAGLSYEQYFGPGTRLTVT.

By share, this clonotype ranks as medium-sized. This chain uses TRBV20-1 with TRBJ1-2, with 8 bases fitting TRBD1. Trimming removed 2 bases from V and 4 bases from J; junction bases left unmatched: 9. The CDR3 has 15 amino acids. Germline V gives CDR1 DFQATT, CDR2 SNEGSKA (reference sequence). DNA of the CDR3: TGCAGTGCTAGACAGGGACAGGAGGTCGGCTATGGCTACACCTTC. This encodes CSARQGQEVGYGYTF.

The V gene is TRBV5-4, the J gene TRBJ2-1; 7 nucleotides match TRBD1. The CDR3 contains 15 residues. Per the germline V gene, CDR1 is SGHNT and CDR2 is YYREEE (reference sequence). The junction had 7 bases not matched to a gene; V was cut back by 2 bases and J by 5 bases. The CDR3 DNA follows: TGTGCCAGCAGCTTTGGGTCAGGGGGAGACAATGAGCAGTTCTTC. It yields the protein CASSFGSGGDNEQFF.

This clonotype was counted only a few times. This chain links TRBV28 with TRBJ2-7; D call uncertain. From germline, CDR1 is MDHEN and CDR2 SYDVKM. CDR3 length: 16 residues. Trimming took off 5 bases at V and 2 bases at J, with 19 bases between the two ends. The CDR3 nucleotides are TGTGCCAGCAGTCCCCTCCTTGGTACACCCACCTACGAGCAGTACTTC. Protein sequence: CASSPLLGTPTYEQYF.

Ten or more counts support this clonotype. The chain combines TRBV29-1 with TRBJ2-3, with a possible D match to TRBD1 (5 bases). Trimming took off 6 bases at V and 6 bases at J, with 16 bases between the two ends. The CDR3 extends over 13 amino acids. From germline, CDR1 is SQVTM and CDR2 ANQGSEA. CDR3 amino acids: CSVKGMGADTQYF. CDR3 nucleotide sequence: TGCAGCGTGAAGGGGATGGGTGCGGATACGCAGTATTTT.

This clonotype was found many times. The chain links TRBV13 to TRBJ2-7; maybe TRBD2 (6 bases). V lost 5 bases and J 0 bases, leaving 11 bases between the germline ends. Per the germline V gene, CDR1 is PRHDT and CDR2 is FYEKMQ (reference sequence). The CDR3 contains 14 residues. The CDR3 nucleotides read TGTGCCAGCAGCGGTAGGGACTTCTCCTACGAGCAGTACTTC. Translated: CASSGRDFSYEQYF. Supplemented by reference TRBV13 and TRBJ2-7, the full variable domain reads AAGVIQSPRHLIKEKRETATLKCYPIPRHDTVYWYQQGPGQDPQFLISFYEKMQSDKGSIPDRFSAQQFSDYHSELNMSSLELGDSALYFCASSGRDFSYEQYFGPGTRLTVT.

This clonotype came up many times. The chain joins TRBV29-1 to TRBJ1-3; D gene unclear. V was pared by 3 bases and J by 0 bases, with 15 bases between. Per germline, CDR1 SQVTM and CDR2 ANQGSEA. The CDR3 runs 16 residues. CDR3 amino acids: CSVDGVTKSSGNTIYF. In DNA, the CDR3 is TGCAGCGTTGACGGAGTGACGAAAAGCTCTGGAAACACCATATATTTT. Complete variable domain (other parts from reference TRBV29-1 and TRBJ1-3): SAVISQKPSRDICQRGTSLTIQCQVDSQVTMMFWYRQQPGQSLTLIATANQGSEATYESGFVIDKFPISRPNLTFSTLTVSNMSPEDSSIYLCSVDGVTKSSGNTIYFGEGSWLTVV.

The sample holds a few counts of this clonotype. This rearrangement joins TRBV20-1 to TRBJ2-1, with TRBD2 matching over 14 bases. V lost 6 bases to trimming and J lost 8 bases; unmatched junction nucleotides: 15. This CDR3 region has 17 residues. CDR1 and CDR2 from the germline V gene are DFQATT and SNEGSKA (reference sequence). The CDR3 region has the DNA TGCAGTGCCCATGGGATTTCCGGGACTAGCGGGAGATATGAGCAGTTCTTC. Its protein is CSAHGISGTSGRYEQFF.

This clonotype was seen repeatedly, ten times or more. The chain combines TRBV6-2 or TRBV6-3 with TRBJ2-1; D might be TRBD2 (7 bases). The CDR3 consists of 15 residues. Per germline, CDR1 MNHEY and CDR2 SVGEGT. With 6 bases removed from V and 5 bases from J, the gap between germline ends came to 17 bases. The CDR3: CASSRPSGGHNEQFF. CDR3 DNA: TGTGCCAGCAGCCGTCCATCCGGGGGGCACAATGAGCAGTTCTTC.

This chain uses TRBV30 with TRBJ2-3; D unclear. The ends were cut back, 4 bases at V and 2 bases at J, with 7 bases in the middle. CDR3 size: 12 residues. Germline CDR1 reads GTSNPN; CDR2 reads SVGIG (reference sequence). This CDR3 is CAWKPHTDTQYF. Written as DNA, the CDR3 is TGTGCCTGGAAACCACACACAGATACGCAGTATTTT.

This clonotype occurred many times. V and J are TRBV29-1 and TRBJ2-3; TRBD2 matches 13 bases. This CDR3 has 16 residues. Trimming took 4 bases from V and 2 from J; bases not matched to a gene: 6. Germline CDR1 is SQVTM and CDR2 is ANQGSEA. CDR3 amino acids: CSVAGGLAGATDTQYF. CDR3 DNA: TGCAGCGTTGCGGGCGGACTAGCGGGAGCCACAGATACGCAGTATTTT.

The sample holds many counts of this clonotype. This chain joins TRBV25-1 and TRBJ2-7; 10 bases align to TRBD2. Germline trimming cut 3 bases from V and 7 bases from J; bases unmatched to any gene: 6. CDR1 is MGHDK and CDR2 is SYGVNS in the germline V gene. The CDR3 has 14 amino acids. This CDR3 reads CASSDSGRRGEQYF. As DNA, the CDR3 is TGTGCCAGCAGTGATAGCGGGAGGAGGGGAGAGCAGTACTTC.

This clonotype was found many times. The chain combines TRBV3-1 with TRBJ2-7; D possibly corresponds to TRBD1 (5 bases). V shed 1 base and J shed 6 bases, with 10 bases lying between them. In germline, CDR1 is LGHDT, CDR2 YNNKEL (reference sequence). The CDR3 consists of 13 residues. The DNA of the CDR3 is TGTGCCAGCAGCCAAGTCGATGGGGCCGAGCAGTACTTC. Encoded protein: CASSQVDGAEQYF.

Ten or more counts support this clonotype. CDR3 region: CASSISGGQPQHF. In nucleotides, the CDR3 is TGTGCCAGTAGTATCTCAGGGGGTCAGCCCCAGCATTTT. The chain links TRBV19 to TRBJ1-5; 7 positions match TRBD1. The germline V gene has CDR1 LNHDA and CDR2 SQIVND (reference sequence). The CDR3 is 13 residues long. Unmatched junction bases numbered 2, after V lost 3 bases and J lost 6 bases. Full variable domain (rest looked up from reference TRBV19 and TRBJ1-5): DGGITQSPKYLFRKEGQNVTLSCEQNLNHDAMYWYRQDPGQGLRLIYYSQIVNDFQKGDIAEGYSVSREKKESFPLTVTSAQKNPTAFYLCASSISGGQPQHFGDGTRLSIL.